Following are 29 T cell receptor beta chains from one sample sequenced in a study of cytomegalovirus exposure and HLA in healthy donors. The primer mix had 60 Vbeta and 13 Jbeta primers. The repertoire was sequenced with immunoSEQ multiplex PCR; TCRdb's copy has only in-frame clones and lacks some. The repertoire holds about 210,000 clones, with 82% as singletons. Sequencing used PBMCs. The receptors were gathered from a man in his forties or fifties in good health and CMV-seropositive.

The chain recombines TRBV11-2 with TRBJ2-1, with D perhaps matching TRBD1 (6 bases). CDR3 length equals 16 residues. Per the germline V gene, CDR1 is SGHAT and CDR2 is FQNNGV. V lost 6 bases and J 2 bases, leaving 17 bases between the germline ends. CDR3 loop: CASRMGASPAYNEQFF. CDR3 in DNA: TGTGCCAGCAGGATGGGGGCCTCACCTGCCTACAATGAGCAGTTCTTC.

This chain uses TRBV5-1 with TRBJ2-3; a possible D gene is TRBD1 (6 bases). The CDR3 sequence is 14 residues long. Germline-derived CDR1 and CDR2 are SGHRS and YFSETQ. V lost 3 bases to trimming and J lost 0 bases, with 8 bases between them. The CDR3 region is CASSSQGSTDTQYF. CDR3 DNA sequence: TGCGCCAGCAGCTCACAGGGCAGCACAGATACGCAGTATTTT.

This chain joins TRBV5-1 and TRBJ2-2; D is undetermined. The V end was cut by 0 bases, the J end by 1 base, with 4 bases between. The CDR3 is made up of 14 amino acids. Germline V CDR1 and CDR2: SGHRS, YFSETQ. The CDR3 DNA reads as TGCGCCAGCAGCTTGGGCGGGAACACCGGGGAGCTGTTTTTT. The encoded protein is CASSLGGNTGELFF.

The V gene is TRBV27, the J gene TRBJ2-7; 9 bases line up with TRBD2. The CDR3 totals 14 residues. Trimming at V came to 4 bases and at J to 5 bases, leaving 6 bases not matched to a gene. Per the germline V gene, CDR1 is MNHEY and CDR2 is SMNVEV (reference sequence). In DNA, the CDR3 is TGTGCCAGCAGTTCTAGCGGGACGCCCAACGAGCAGTACTTC. Protein sequence: CASSSSGTPNEQYF.

J is TRBJ2-1 and V is TRBV2, with 8 bases matching TRBD2. V was pared by 1 base and J by 10 bases, with 12 bases of the junction left unmatched. This CDR3 region has 16 residues. Per germline, CDR1 SNHLY and CDR2 FYNNEI. CDR3 residues: CASSEERASGQQEQFF. CDR3 nucleotide sequence: TGTGCCAGCAGTGAAGAGCGGGCTAGCGGGCAACAGGAGCAGTTCTTC.

This clone was counted only a few times. The chain uses TRBV4-2 and TRBJ2-1; 8 nucleotides align to TRBD2. CDR1 is LGHNA and CDR2 is YNFKEQ in the germline V gene. The CDR3 has 15 residues. V trimming: 2 bases; J trimming: 7 bases; junction bases outside the gene matches: 7. The CDR3 nucleotides read TGTGCCAGCAGCCAACTCACGGGAGGGCAGAATGAGCAGTTCTTC. Amino acid sequence: CASSQLTGGQNEQFF.

The V gene is TRBV11-1, the J gene TRBJ2-2; 13 bases fit TRBD2. Trimming cost V 3 bases and J 5 bases; bases outside gene matches: 0. From germline, CDR1 is SGHAT and CDR2 FQDESV (reference sequence). The CDR3 is 15 amino acids. CDR3 coding DNA: TGTGCCAGCAGCTTGGGACTAGCGGGGACCGGGGAGCTGTTTTTT. As protein: CASSLGLAGTGELFF.

The chain uses TRBV5-1 and TRBJ2-5; 10 positions match TRBD1. The J segment lost 1 base and the V segment lost 4 bases, leaving 13 bases of the junction unmatched. CDR1 and CDR2 from the germline V gene are SGHRS and YFSETQ. CDR3 length equals 18 residues. CDR3 sequence: CASSLLGLGQGLQETQYF. CDR3 DNA: TGCGCCAGCAGCCTATTAGGATTGGGACAGGGGCTCCAAGAGACCCAGTACTTC.

This chain uses TRBV4-1 with TRBJ1-5, with D unclear. Germline CDR1 and CDR2: MGHRA and YSYEKL. Trimming stripped 5 bases from V and 2 bases from J, with 13 bases between. This CDR3 region has 15 residues. This chain's CDR3 is CASSSQSLGNQPQHF. The CDR3 nucleotides read TGCGCCAGCAGCTCGCAGTCCCTCGGCAATCAGCCCCAGCATTTT.

The chain carries TRBV27 and TRBJ2-7, with no clear D. The CDR3 is made up of 15 amino acids. Germline V lookup: CDR1 MNHEY, CDR2 SMNVEV (reference sequence). V lost 1 base and J lost 6, with 16 bases in between. CDR3 in DNA: TGTGCCAGCAGTTTATTCCCCGACACAAGATTCGAGCAGTACTTC. Encoded protein: CASSLFPDTRFEQYF.

The chain combines TRBV27 with TRBJ2-5; 7 bases line up with TRBD2. This CDR3 is built from 11 residues. Germline lookup yields CDR1 MNHEY and CDR2 SMNVEV (reference sequence). Trimming cost V 8 bases and J 4 bases; bases outside gene matches: 1. The CDR3 here is CASGGGETQYF. The CDR3 bases are TGTGCCAGCGGGGGGGGAGAGACCCAGTACTTC.

Details on this clone: An end of the junction differs from the germline gene, which may be a read error. V gene TRBV5-1 combines with J gene TRBJ1-1; D remains ambiguous. The CDR3 runs 16 residues. The V gene's germline CDR1 is SGHRS and CDR2 YFSETQ. CDR3 nucleotides: TGCGCCAGCCGCAACACCGCCCGGGATCCTAACATTGAAGCTTTCTTT. Translation: CASRNTARDPNIEAFF.

The rearrangement joins TRBV7-3 to TRBJ1-1, with D perhaps TRBD1 (5 bases). Germline V gives CDR1 SGHTA, CDR2 FQGTGA. The ends were cut back, 2 bases at V and 11 bases at J, with 15 bases in the middle. The CDR3 covers 13 residues. CDR3 loop: CASSLGGGRQAFF. CDR3 nucleotides: TGTGCCAGCAGCTTAGGGGGGGGAAGACAGGCTTTCTTT.

This chain connects TRBV6-1 to TRBJ2-1; TRBD1 agrees at 11 bases. V dropped 7 bases and J dropped 6; count of bases not matched to a gene: 8. The CDR3 extends over 15 amino acids. Germline-derived CDR1 and CDR2 are MNHNS and SASEGT. Here the CDR3 DNA reads TGTGCCAGCACGCGGGGGACAGGGGGGTTCAATGAGCAGTTCTTC. Its translation: CASTRGTGGFNEQFF.

V is TRBV18 and J is TRBJ1-5; D may be TRBD1 (5 bases). This CDR3 is built from 17 residues. V was clipped by 3 bases and J by 2 bases, with 17 bases between them. The V gene's germline CDR1 is KGHSH and CDR2 LQKENI. CDR3 amino acids: CASSPPGIKGRNQPQHF. The CDR3, as DNA: TGTGCCAGCTCACCGCCTGGGATCAAGGGGCGCAATCAGCCCCAGCATTTT. The complete variable domain, with remaining parts taken from reference TRBV18 and TRBJ1-5, reads NAGVMQNPRHLVRRRGQEARLRCSPMKGHSHVYWYRQLPEEGLKFMVYLQKENIIDESGMPKERFSAEFPKEGPSILRIQQVVRGDSAAYFCASSPPGIKGRNQPQHFGDGTRLSIL.

The sample holds one count of this clone. The chain joins TRBV30 to TRBJ2-3; no definite D call. V lost 0 bases and J 3 bases, leaving 7 bases between the germline ends. Germline CDR1 GTSNPN, CDR2 SVGIG (reference sequence). This CDR3 region has 13 residues. The CDR3 nucleotides are TGTGCCTGGAGTGTAGCCGAGACAGATACGCAGTATTTT. Residues: CAWSVAETDTQYF.

The CDR3 DNA is TGTGCCAGCAGTGGGGGACTCTCTGAAGCTTTCTTT. This codes for CASSGGLSEAFF. This chain links TRBV6-5 with TRBJ1-1, with a possible D match to TRBD1 (5 bases). CDR1 MNHEY and CDR2 SVGAGI come from the germline V gene. The CDR3 extends over 12 amino acids. V was trimmed by 5 bases and J by 6 bases, leaving 10 bases between them.

The gene calls are TRBV27 and TRBJ1-1; D is unresolved. Germline loops: CDR1 MNHEY, CDR2 SMNVEV (reference sequence). V lost 11 bases to trimming and J lost 7 bases, with 5 bases between them. The CDR3 sequence is 8 residues long. The CDR3 bases are TGTGCCGGAGTTGAAGCTTTCTTT. It translates to CAGVEAFF.

The gene calls are TRBV29-1 and TRBJ2-5; 9 nucleotides agree with TRBD1. CDR1 and CDR2 (germline): SQVTM, ANQGSEA. With V trimmed by 4 bases and J by 4 bases, 4 bases remained unmatched. The CDR3 has 13 residues. CDR3 nucleotide sequence: TGCAGCGTTGGAGGGACAGGGACAGAGACCCAGTACTTC. It translates to CSVGGTGTETQYF.

The chain combines TRBV7-3 with TRBJ2-7, with TRBD2 as a possible D gene (5 bases). V lost 1 base to trimming and J lost 7 bases, with 17 bases between them. The germline V gene encodes CDR1 SGHTA and CDR2 FQGTGA. CDR3 length: 15 amino acids. CDR3 DNA: TGTGCCAGCAGCTTAAGGGCGGAGGCCCCTAGGGAGCAGTACTTC. It codes for CASSLRAEAPREQYF.

This chain connects TRBV6-6 to TRBJ2-7; 11 nucleotides line up with TRBD2. The junction had 8 bases not matched to a gene; V was cut back by 6 bases and J by 4 bases. The CDR3 extends over 15 amino acids. Germline V gives CDR1 MNHNY, CDR2 SVGAGI (reference sequence). The CDR3 protein is CASRRLAGSIYEQYF. CDR3 coding DNA: TGTGCCAGCAGGAGACTAGCGGGAAGTATTTACGAGCAGTACTTC.

The CDR3 coding sequence is TGCGCCAGCAGCTCCACAGCGGGAATCTACAATGAGCAGTTCTTC. This sequence encodes CASSSTAGIYNEQFF. The gene calls are TRBV10-1 and TRBJ2-1, with 7 positions matching TRBD2. Germline trimming cut 6 bases from V and 3 bases from J; bases unmatched to any gene: 8. Germline V CDR1 and CDR2: WNHNN, SYGVQD (reference sequence). CDR3 size: 15 residues.

The genes are TRBV5-6 and TRBJ2-1; 7 bases are shared with TRBD2. The length of the CDR3 is 16 residues. V trimming: 6 bases; J trimming: 2 bases; junction bases outside the gene matches: 11. Germline V gives CDR1 SGHDT, CDR2 YYEEEE. This chain's CDR3 is CASTLRGSGTYNEQFF. DNA of the CDR3: TGTGCCAGCACTTTGAGAGGGAGCGGGACCTACAATGAGCAGTTCTTC.

This clone is a singleton in its sample. The chain joins TRBV5-6 to TRBJ1-5; D might be TRBD1 (5 bases). The CDR3 runs 13 residues. CDR1 SGHDT and CDR2 YYEEEE come from the germline V gene. Trimming cost V 0 bases and J 4 bases, with 5 bases left between them. CDR3: CASSLDRNQPQHF. The CDR3 DNA is TGTGCCAGCAGCTTGGACAGGAATCAGCCCCAGCATTTT.

CDR3 region: CASSYSQAYYEQYF. CDR3 bases: TGTGCCAGCAGTTACTCCCAGGCTTACTACGAGCAGTACTTC. This sequence joins TRBV6-6 and TRBJ2-7; unclear D gene. Trimming took off 0 bases at V and 3 bases at J, with 9 bases between the two ends. The CDR3 is 14 amino acids. Germline loops: CDR1 MNHNY, CDR2 SVGAGI (reference sequence).

This chain links TRBV5-1 with TRBJ2-2, with TRBD1 identical over 8 bases. This CDR3 has 16 amino acids. Germline CDR1 SGHRS, CDR2 YFSETQ. J was trimmed by 0 bases and V by 4 bases; bases with no gene match: 5. CDR3 residues: CASSQGQGANTGELFF. The CDR3 nucleotides read TGCGCCAGCAGCCAAGGACAGGGAGCGAACACCGGGGAGCTGTTTTTT.

The V call is TRBV7-3, the J call TRBJ2-3, with a possible D match to TRBD2 (6 bases). This CDR3 region has 14 residues. V was shortened by 5 bases and J by 4 bases, with 13 bases between the two germline ends. Per the germline V gene, CDR1 is SGHTA and CDR2 is FQGTGA. CDR3 residues: CASSTGGESDTQYF. CDR3 nucleotide sequence: TGTGCCAGCAGCACCGGGGGAGAGTCAGATACGCAGTATTTT.

The gene calls are TRBV2 and TRBJ1-1; 7 bases align to TRBD1. The CDR3 consists of 15 residues. CDR1 is SNHLY and CDR2 is FYNNEI in the germline V gene. Losses at the gene ends were 6 bases for V and 4 bases for J; bases not matched to a gene: 11. DNA for the CDR3: TGTGCCAGCAGGCCCTGGGACAGCGGCATCACTGAAGCTTTCTTT. The encoded protein is CASRPWDSGITEAFF.

This clone has a single count. The J gene is TRBJ1-2, the V gene TRBV27; 10 bases align to TRBD1. CDR1 and CDR2 (germline): MNHEY, SMNVEV (reference sequence). The junction had 5 bases not matched to a gene; V was cut back by 5 bases and J by 5 bases. This CDR3 region has 14 residues. The CDR3 spells CASSAGDRGYGYTF. As DNA, the CDR3 is TGTGCCAGCAGTGCAGGGGACAGGGGTTATGGCTACACCTTC.